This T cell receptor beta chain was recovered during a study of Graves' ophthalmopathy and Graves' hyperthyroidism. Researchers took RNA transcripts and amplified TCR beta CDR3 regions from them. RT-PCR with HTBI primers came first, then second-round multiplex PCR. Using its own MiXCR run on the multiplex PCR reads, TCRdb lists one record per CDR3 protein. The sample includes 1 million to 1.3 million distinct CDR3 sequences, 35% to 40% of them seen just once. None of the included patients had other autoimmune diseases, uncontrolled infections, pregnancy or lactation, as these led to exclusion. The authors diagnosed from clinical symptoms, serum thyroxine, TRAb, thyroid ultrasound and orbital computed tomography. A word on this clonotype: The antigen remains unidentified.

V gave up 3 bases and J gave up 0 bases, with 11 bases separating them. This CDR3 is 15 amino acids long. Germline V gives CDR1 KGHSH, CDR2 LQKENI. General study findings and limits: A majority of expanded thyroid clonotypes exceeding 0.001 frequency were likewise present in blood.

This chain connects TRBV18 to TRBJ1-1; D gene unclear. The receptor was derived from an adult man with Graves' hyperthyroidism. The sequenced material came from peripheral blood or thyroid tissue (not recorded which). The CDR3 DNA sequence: TGTGCCAGCTCACCCCGCCCGGTCATGAACACTGAAGCTTTCTTT. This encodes CASSPRPVMNTEAFF.